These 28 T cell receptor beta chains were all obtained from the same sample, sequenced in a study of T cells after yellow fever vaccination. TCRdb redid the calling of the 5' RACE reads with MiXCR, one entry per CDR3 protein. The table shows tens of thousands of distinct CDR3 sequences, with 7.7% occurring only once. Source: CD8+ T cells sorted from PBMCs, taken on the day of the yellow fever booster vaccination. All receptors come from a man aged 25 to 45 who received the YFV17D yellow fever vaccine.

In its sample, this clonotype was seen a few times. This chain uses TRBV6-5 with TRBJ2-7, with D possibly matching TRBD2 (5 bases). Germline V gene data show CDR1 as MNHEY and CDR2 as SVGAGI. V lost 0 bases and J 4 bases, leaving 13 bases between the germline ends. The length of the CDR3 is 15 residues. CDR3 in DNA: TGTGCCAGCAGTTACTCGTTATCGGGGATGTACGAGCAGTACTTC. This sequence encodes CASSYSLSGMYEQYF.

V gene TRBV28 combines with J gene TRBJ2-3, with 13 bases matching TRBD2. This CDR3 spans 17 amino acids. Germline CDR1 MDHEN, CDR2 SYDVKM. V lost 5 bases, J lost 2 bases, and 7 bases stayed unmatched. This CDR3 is CASSPGTSGTPTDTQYF. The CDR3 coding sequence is TGTGCCAGCAGTCCAGGGACTAGCGGGACTCCCACAGATACGCAGTATTTT. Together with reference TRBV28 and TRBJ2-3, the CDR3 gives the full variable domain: DVKVTQSSRYLVKRTGEKVFLECVQDMDHENMFWYRQDPGLGLRLIYFSYDVKMKEKGDIPEGYSVSREKKERFSLILESASTNQTSMYLCASSPGTSGTPTDTQYFGPGTRLTVL.

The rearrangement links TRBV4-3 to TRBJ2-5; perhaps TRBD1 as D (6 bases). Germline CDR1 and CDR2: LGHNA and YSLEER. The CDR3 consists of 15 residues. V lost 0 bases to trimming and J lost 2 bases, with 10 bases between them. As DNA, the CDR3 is TGCGCCAGCAGCCAAGATCAGGGGTGGCAAGAGACCCAGTACTTC. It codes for CASSQDQGWQETQYF.

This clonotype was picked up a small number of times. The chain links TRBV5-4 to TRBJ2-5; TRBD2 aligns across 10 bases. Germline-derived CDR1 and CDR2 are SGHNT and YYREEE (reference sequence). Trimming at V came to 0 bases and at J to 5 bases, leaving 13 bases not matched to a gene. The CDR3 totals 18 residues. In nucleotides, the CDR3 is TGTGCCAGCAGCTTGGCCAGTGGGACTAGCGCAGTGGTGGAGACCCAGTACTTC. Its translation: CASSLASGTSAVVETQYF.

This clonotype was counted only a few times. This CDR3 is CSASTSGSVNEQFF. In DNA, the CDR3 is TGCAGTGCTAGTACTAGCGGGAGTGTAAATGAGCAGTTCTTC. The chain carries TRBV20-1 and TRBJ2-1; 11 bases are a match to TRBD2. With V trimmed by 3 bases and J by 7 bases, 5 bases remained unmatched. The length of the CDR3 is 14 residues. In germline, CDR1 is DFQATT, CDR2 SNEGSKA (reference sequence).

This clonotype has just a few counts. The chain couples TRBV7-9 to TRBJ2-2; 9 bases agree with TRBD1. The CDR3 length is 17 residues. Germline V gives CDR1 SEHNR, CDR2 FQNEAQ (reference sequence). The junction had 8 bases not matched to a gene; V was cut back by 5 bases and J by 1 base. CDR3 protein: CASSPAGTGMNTGELFF. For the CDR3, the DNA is TGTGCCAGCAGCCCCGCCGGGACAGGGATGAACACCGGGGAGCTGTTTTTT.

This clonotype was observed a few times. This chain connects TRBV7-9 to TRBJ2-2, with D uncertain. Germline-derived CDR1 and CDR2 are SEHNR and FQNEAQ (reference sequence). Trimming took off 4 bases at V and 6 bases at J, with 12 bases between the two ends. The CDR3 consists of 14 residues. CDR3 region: CASSSDPGAGELFF. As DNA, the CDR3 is TGTGCCAGCAGCTCGGACCCTGGTGCCGGGGAGCTGTTTTTT.

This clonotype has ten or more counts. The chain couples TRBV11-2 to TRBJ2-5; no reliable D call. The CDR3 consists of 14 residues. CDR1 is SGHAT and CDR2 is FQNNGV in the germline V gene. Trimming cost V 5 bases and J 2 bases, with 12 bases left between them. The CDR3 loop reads CASSPVEQQETQYF. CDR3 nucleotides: TGTGCCAGCAGCCCCGTGGAGCAGCAAGAGACCCAGTACTTC.

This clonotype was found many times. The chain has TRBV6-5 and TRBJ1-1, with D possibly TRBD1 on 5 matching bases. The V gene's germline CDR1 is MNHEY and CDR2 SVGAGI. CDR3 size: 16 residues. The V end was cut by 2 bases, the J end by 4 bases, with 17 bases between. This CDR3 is CASSYRIQAYGTEAFF. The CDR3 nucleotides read TGTGCCAGCAGTTACCGTATACAGGCATATGGCACTGAAGCTTTCTTT.

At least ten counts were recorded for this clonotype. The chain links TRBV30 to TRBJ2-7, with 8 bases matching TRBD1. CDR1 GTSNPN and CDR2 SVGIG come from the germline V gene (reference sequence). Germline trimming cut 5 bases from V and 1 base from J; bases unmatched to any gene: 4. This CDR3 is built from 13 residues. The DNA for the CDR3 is TGTGCCTGGGAGGGGACAGGTTCCTACGAGCAGTACTTC. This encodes CAWEGTGSYEQYF.

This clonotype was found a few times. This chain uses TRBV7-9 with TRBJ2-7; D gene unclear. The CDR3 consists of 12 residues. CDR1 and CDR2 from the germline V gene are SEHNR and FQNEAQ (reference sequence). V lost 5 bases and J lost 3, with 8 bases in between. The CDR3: CASSHLSYEQYF. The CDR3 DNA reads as TGTGCCAGCAGCCATCTGAGCTACGAGCAGTACTTC.

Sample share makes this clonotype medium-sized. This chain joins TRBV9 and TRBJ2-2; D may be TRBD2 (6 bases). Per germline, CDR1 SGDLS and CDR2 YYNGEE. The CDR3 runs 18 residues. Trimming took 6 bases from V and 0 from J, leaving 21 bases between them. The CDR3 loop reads CASTKRPGEVSNTGELFF. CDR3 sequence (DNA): TGTGCCAGCACCAAACGACCCGGGGAGGTATCGAACACCGGGGAGCTGTTTTTT.

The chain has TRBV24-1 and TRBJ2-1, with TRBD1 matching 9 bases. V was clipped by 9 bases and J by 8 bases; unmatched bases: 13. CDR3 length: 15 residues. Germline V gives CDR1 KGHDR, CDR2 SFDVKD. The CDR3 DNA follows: TGTGCCACCTCCTTTGGGACAGGGATTGCCCATGAGCAGTTCTTC. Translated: CATSFGTGIAHEQFF.

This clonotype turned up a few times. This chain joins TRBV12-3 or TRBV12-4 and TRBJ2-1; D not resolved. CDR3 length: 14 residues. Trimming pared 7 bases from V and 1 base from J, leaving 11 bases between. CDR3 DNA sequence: TGTGCCAGCACCCCGGGTAGTTCCTACAATGAGCAGTTCTTC. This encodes CASTPGSSYNEQFF.

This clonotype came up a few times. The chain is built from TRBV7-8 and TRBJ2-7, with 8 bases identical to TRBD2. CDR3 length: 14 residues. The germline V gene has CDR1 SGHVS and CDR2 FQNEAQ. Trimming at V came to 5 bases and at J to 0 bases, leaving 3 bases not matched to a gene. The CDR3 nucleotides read TGTGCCAGCAGCACGGGACTAGGCTCCTACGAGCAGTACTTC. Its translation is CASSTGLGSYEQYF.

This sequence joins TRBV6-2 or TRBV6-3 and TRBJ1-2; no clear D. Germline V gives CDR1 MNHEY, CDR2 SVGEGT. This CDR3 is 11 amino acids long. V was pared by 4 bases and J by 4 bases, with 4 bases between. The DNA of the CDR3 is TGTGCCAGCAGTTTCAGCTATGGCTACACCTTC. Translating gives CASSFSYGYTF.

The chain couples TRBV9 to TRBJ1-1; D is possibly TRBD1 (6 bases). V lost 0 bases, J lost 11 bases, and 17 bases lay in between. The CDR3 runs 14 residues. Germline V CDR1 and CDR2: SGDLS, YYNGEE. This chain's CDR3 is CASSVEGDPLSAFF. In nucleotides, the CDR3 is TGTGCCAGCAGCGTAGAGGGGGACCCGTTGAGTGCTTTCTTT.

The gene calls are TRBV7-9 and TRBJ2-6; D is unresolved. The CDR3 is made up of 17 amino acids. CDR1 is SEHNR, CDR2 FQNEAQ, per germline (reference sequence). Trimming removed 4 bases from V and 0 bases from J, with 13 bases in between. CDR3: CASSSTKVGSGANVLTF. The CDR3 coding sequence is TGTGCCAGCAGCTCGACCAAAGTAGGCTCTGGGGCCAACGTCCTGACTTTC.

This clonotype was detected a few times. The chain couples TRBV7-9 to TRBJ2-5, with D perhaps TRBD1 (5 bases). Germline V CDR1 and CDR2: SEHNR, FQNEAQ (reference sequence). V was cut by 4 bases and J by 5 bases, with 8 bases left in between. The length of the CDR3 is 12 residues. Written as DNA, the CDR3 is TGTGCCAGCAGCTCCAGGGTGGAGACCCAGTACTTC. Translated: CASSSRVETQYF.

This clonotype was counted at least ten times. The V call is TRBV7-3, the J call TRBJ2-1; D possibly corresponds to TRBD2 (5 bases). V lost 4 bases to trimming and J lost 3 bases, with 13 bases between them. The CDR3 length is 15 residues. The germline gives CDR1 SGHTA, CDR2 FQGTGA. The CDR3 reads CASSYESGLYNEQFF. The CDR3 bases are TGTGCCAGCAGCTACGAAAGCGGACTCTACAATGAGCAGTTCTTC. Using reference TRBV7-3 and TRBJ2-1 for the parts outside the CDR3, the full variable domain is GAGVSQTPSNKVTEKGKYVELRCDPISGHTALYWYRQSLGQGPEFLIYFQGTGAADDSGLPNDRFFAVRPEGSVSTLKIQRTERGDSAVYLCASSYESGLYNEQFFGPGTRLTVL.

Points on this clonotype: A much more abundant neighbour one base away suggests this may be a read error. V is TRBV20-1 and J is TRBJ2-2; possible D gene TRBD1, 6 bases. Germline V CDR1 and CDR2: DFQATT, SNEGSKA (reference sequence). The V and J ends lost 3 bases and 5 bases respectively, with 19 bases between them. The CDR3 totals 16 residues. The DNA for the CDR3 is TGCAGTGCTAGGGGGGAGTCGGGACATTTGACCGGGGAGCTGTTTTTT. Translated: CSARGESGHLTGELFF.

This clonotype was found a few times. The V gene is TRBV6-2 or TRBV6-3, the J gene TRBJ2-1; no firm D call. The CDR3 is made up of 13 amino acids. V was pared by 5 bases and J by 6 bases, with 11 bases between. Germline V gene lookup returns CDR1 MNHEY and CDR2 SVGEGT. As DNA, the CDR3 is TGTGCCAGCAGTACGGGTAGACTCAATGAGCAGTTCTTC. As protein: CASSTGRLNEQFF.

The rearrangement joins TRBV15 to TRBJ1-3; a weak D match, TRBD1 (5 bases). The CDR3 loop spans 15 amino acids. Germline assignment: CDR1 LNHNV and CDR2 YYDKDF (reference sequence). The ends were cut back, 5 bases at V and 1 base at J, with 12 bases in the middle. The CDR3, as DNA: TGTGCCACCAGCCCCCTGGGACTGTCTGGAAACACCATATATTTT. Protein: CATSPLGLSGNTIYF. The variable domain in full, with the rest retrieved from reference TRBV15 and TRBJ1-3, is DAMVIQNPRYQVTQFGKPVTLSCSQTLNHNVMYWYQQKSSQAPKLLFHYYDKDFNNEADTPDNFQSRRPNTSFCFLDIRSPGLGDTAMYLCATSPLGLSGNTIYFGEGSWLTVV.

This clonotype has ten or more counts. In DNA, the CDR3 is TGTGCCAGCAGTTTAGCTCAGGGGTTTGTAGAGACCCAGTACTTC. Amino acid sequence: CASSLAQGFVETQYF. The chain uses TRBV12-3 or TRBV12-4 and TRBJ2-5, with D perhaps matching TRBD1 (6 bases). The CDR3 consists of 15 residues. The V and J ends lost 0 bases and 4 bases respectively, with 12 bases between them.

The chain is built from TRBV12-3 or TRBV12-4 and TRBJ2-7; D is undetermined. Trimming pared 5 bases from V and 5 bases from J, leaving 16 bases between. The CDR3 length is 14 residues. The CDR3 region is CASSPDAPRHEQYF. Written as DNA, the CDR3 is TGTGCCAGCAGTCCGGACGCCCCGAGGCACGAGCAGTACTTC.

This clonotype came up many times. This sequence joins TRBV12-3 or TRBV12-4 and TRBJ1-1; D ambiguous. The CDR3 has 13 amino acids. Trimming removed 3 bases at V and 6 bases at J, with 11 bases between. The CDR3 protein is CASSLAGGPEAFF. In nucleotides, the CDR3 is TGTGCCAGCAGTTTGGCTGGAGGCCCTGAAGCTTTCTTT.

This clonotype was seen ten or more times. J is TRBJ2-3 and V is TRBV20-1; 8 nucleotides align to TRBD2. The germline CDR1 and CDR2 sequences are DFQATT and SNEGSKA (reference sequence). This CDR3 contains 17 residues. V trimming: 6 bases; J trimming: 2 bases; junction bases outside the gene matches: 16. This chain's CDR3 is CSAKTGDAGGITDTQYF. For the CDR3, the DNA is TGCAGTGCCAAGACAGGTGACGCGGGAGGAATCACAGATACGCAGTATTTT.

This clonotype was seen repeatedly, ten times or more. CDR3 DNA sequence: TGTGCCAGCAGCCCCCCCTGGACGCCGGGACAGGTTCAGAATGAGCAGTTCTTC. Protein product: CASSPPWTPGQVQNEQFF. This chain uses TRBV7-9 with TRBJ2-1; 8 bases match TRBD1. Germline CDR1 SEHNR, CDR2 FQNEAQ (reference sequence). V shed 5 bases, J shed 7 bases, and the junction held 19 bases outside the gene matches. This CDR3 contains 18 residues.